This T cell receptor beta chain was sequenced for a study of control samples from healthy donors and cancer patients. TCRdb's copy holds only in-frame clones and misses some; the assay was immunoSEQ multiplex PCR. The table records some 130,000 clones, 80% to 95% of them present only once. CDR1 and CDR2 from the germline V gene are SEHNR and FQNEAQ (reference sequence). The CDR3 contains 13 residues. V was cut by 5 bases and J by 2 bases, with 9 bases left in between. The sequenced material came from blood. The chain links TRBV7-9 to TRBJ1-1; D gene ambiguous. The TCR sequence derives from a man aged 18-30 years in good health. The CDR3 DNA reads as TGTGCCAGCAGCCCGGTCCAAAACACTGAAGCTTTCTTT. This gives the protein CASSPVQNTEAFF.